This T cell receptor beta chain was sequenced during a study of vaccination effects on CD4 cells after COVID-19. Study-wide background: After the second dose, samples were taken at median day 72. Study observations and caveats: Nearly all vaccine-induced clones in healthy recipients recognized only SARS-CoV-2.

CD4+ T cells were isolated after less than 13 days of culture. As their vaccination, participants received two doses of either BNT162b2 or mRNA-1273. The CDR3 contains 13 residues. V was cut by 6 bases and J by 6 bases, with 12 bases left in between. To note about this clone: Antigen unknown.

Measured with immunoSEQ multiplex PCR; TCRdb has only the in-frame clones, and not every one. This sample has 42,000 or so clones, with 72% found just once. This chain joins TRBV12-3 or TRBV12-4 and TRBJ2-1; unclear D gene. Sample: CD4+ T cells from PBMCs cultured without peptide, taken after COVID-19 vaccination. The source is a human donor who received a COVID-19 vaccine. The CDR3: CASRTGRRNEQFF. DNA for the CDR3: TGTGCCAGCAGAACCGGGCGGCGCAATGAGCAGTTCTTC.